The 25 T cell receptor beta chains below come from one sample, sequenced in a study of early T cells in non-severe SARS-CoV-2 infection. Each CDR3 protein is one row after TCRdb ran MiXCR on the 5' RACE reads. Counted here are about 47,000 distinct CDR3 sequences, around 10% occurring once; the ten biggest clones make up approximately 5.7%. The specimen was whole blood, collected at baseline. The source of these receptors is an adult who was a healthcare worker with PCR-confirmed SARS-CoV-2 infection or an uninfected control (not recorded which).

CDR3 bases: TGTGCCAGCAGCTTCGACAGGGGGGATGAGCAGTTCTTC. Translating gives CASSFDRGDEQFF. This sequence joins TRBV7-6 and TRBJ2-1; 9 nucleotides match TRBD1. V lost 3 bases, J lost 8 bases, and 2 bases stayed unmatched. The CDR3 extends over 13 amino acids. Germline CDR1 and CDR2: SGHVS and FNYEAQ.

The J gene is TRBJ1-5, the V gene TRBV7-9, with D possibly TRBD1 on 6 matching bases. The CDR3 spans 16 residues. Germline values: CDR1 SEHNR, CDR2 FQNEAQ (reference sequence). Trimming stripped 1 base from V and 2 bases from J, with 12 bases between. The CDR3 nucleotides are TGTGCCAGCAGCTTAGACGGCGCAGGGGGCAATCAGCCCCAGCATTTT. Amino acid sequence: CASSLDGAGGNQPQHF.

There are a few counts of this clonotype. The V call is TRBV2, the J call TRBJ2-7; the D is unclear. CDR1 SNHLY and CDR2 FYNNEI come from the germline V gene. The CDR3 length is 13 residues. Trimming removed 4 bases at V and 5 bases at J, with 12 bases between. CDR3 sequence: CASSVGFADEQYF. The CDR3 nucleotides are TGTGCCAGCAGTGTAGGTTTCGCCGACGAGCAGTACTTC.

The rearrangement links TRBV7-6 to TRBJ2-1; 12 bases match TRBD2. Per germline, CDR1 SGHVS and CDR2 FNYEAQ. The CDR3 consists of 15 residues. Trimming took 4 bases from V and 14 from J; bases not matched to a gene: 12. The CDR3 spells CASSWGLAGAHPKFF. The CDR3 nucleotides are TGTGCCAGCAGCTGGGGACTAGCGGGCGCTCACCCCAAGTTCTTC. Filled out from reference TRBV7-6 and TRBJ2-1, the complete variable domain reads GAGVSQSPRYKVTKRGQDVALRCDPISGHVSLYWYRQALGQGPEFLTYFNYEAQQDKSGLPNDRFSAERPEGSISTLTIQRTEQRDSAMYRCASSWGLAGAHPKFFGPGTRLTVL.

This clonotype was seen a few times. The chain's CDR3 is CASNPAGHYGYTF. Here the CDR3 DNA reads TGTGCCAGCAACCCAGCAGGACACTATGGCTACACCTTC. The rearrangement uses TRBV6-2 or TRBV6-3 and TRBJ1-2; the D is unclear. The V end lost 7 bases, the J end lost 3 bases, and 12 bases lay between the germline ends. The CDR3 has 13 residues. Germline CDR1 reads MNHEY; CDR2 reads SVGEGT.

The chain carries TRBV5-4 and TRBJ2-5; D unresolved. CDR3 size: 14 residues. The V end lost 4 bases, the J end lost 4 bases, and 14 bases lay between the germline ends. The germline gives CDR1 SGHNT, CDR2 YYREEE (reference sequence). The CDR3 sequence is CASSRNLQGETQYF. CDR3 sequence (DNA): TGTGCCAGCAGCCGTAATCTCCAAGGAGAGACCCAGTACTTC.

This clonotype was recorded a few times. This chain uses TRBV28 with TRBJ2-3, with a weak D call TRBD1 (6 bases). Deletions cut 3 bases from V and 3 bases from J, with 13 bases between. Germline CDR1 is MDHEN and CDR2 is SYDVKM. CDR3 length equals 15 residues. This chain's CDR3 is CASSLWGRGTDTQYF. The CDR3 DNA reads TGTGCCAGCAGTTTGTGGGGGCGAGGTACAGATACGCAGTATTTT.

This clonotype was observed at least ten times. The chain is built from TRBV12-3 or TRBV12-4 and TRBJ2-1, with D maybe TRBD1 (5 bases). The V end lost 8 bases, the J end lost 6 bases, and 14 bases lay between the germline ends. The CDR3 is 13 residues long. Here the CDR3 DNA reads TGTGCCAGCGGAGCAGGGCGGCTCAATGAGCAGTTCTTC. Translated: CASGAGRLNEQFF.

This clonotype was recorded at least ten times. The J gene is TRBJ1-2, the V gene TRBV12-3 or TRBV12-4; D is possibly TRBD1 (5 bases). Trimming took 3 bases from V and 2 from J, leaving 10 bases between them. This CDR3 region has 14 residues. CDR3 protein: CASSFGATNYGYTF. In DNA form, the CDR3 reads TGTGCCAGCAGTTTTGGGGCCACCAACTATGGCTACACCTTC.

In its sample, this clonotype was seen many times. The chain recombines TRBV14 with TRBJ2-3; 7 bases align to TRBD2. The V and J ends lost 1 base and 8 bases, in that order; junction bases with no gene match: 6. Germline-derived CDR1 and CDR2 are SGHDN and FVKESK. The CDR3 contains 14 residues. CDR3 amino acids: CASSQAGGLGTQYF. CDR3 bases: TGTGCCAGCAGCCAAGCGGGAGGTCTTGGTACGCAGTATTTT.

This clonotype was observed a few times. V usage is TRBV29-1 and J usage is TRBJ2-1; 7 nucleotides line up with TRBD2. Germline V lookup: CDR1 SQVTM, CDR2 ANQGSEA. V was pared by 4 bases and J by 7 bases, with 10 bases of the junction left unmatched. This CDR3 is 14 amino acids long. CDR3 DNA: TGCAGCGTTGTACCCCAGCGGGATGGGAATGAGCAGTTCTTC. As protein: CSVVPQRDGNEQFF.

The chain recombines TRBV7-2 with TRBJ2-2, with 10 bases aligning to TRBD2. V dropped 2 bases and J dropped 4; count of bases not matched to a gene: 4. Germline V CDR1 and CDR2: SGHTA, FQGNSA. The CDR3 has 16 amino acids. The CDR3 DNA reads TGTGCCAGCAGCTTATTTTTAGCGGGGGGCACCGGGGAGCTGTTTTTT. Its translation: CASSLFLAGGTGELFF.

This clonotype was observed a handful of times. The chain combines TRBV20-1 with TRBJ1-1, with 8 positions matching TRBD1. V lost 5 bases and J lost 8; bases outside the gene matches: 10. CDR3 length: 13 residues. Looked up from germline, CDR1 is DFQATT and CDR2 is SNEGSKA (reference sequence). CDR3 DNA sequence: TGCAGTGCTCTGACAGGGGCCCTTCTAGAAGCTTTCTTT. Protein sequence: CSALTGALLEAFF.

The V gene is TRBV18, the J gene TRBJ2-5, with 7 bases matching TRBD1. Trimming cost V 1 base and J 3 bases; bases outside gene matches: 5. CDR3 length equals 15 residues. Per the germline V gene, CDR1 is KGHSH and CDR2 is LQKENI. The CDR3 bases are TGTGCCAGCTCACCACGCTCCGGGACAGAAGAGACCCAGTACTTC. This codes for CASSPRSGTEETQYF.

This clonotype appeared a single time. The chain uses TRBV27 and TRBJ1-1; 10 positions agree with TRBD1. V gave up 5 bases and J gave up 10 bases; unmatched junction bases: 7. Germline V gives CDR1 MNHEY, CDR2 SMNVEV (reference sequence). The CDR3 totals 13 residues. CDR3 sequence: CASSTDRGRGAFF. In DNA, the CDR3 is TGTGCCAGCAGTACCGACAGGGGGCGGGGAGCTTTCTTT.

Ten or more counts support this clonotype. CDR3 loop: CASSLGTWALNTEAFF. The CDR3 DNA follows: TGTGCCAGCAGCTTAGGTACTTGGGCCTTGAACACTGAAGCTTTCTTT. This rearrangement joins TRBV7-8 to TRBJ1-1; D uncertain. V gave up 1 base and J gave up 0 bases, with 12 bases separating them. Germline V CDR1 and CDR2: SGHVS, FQNEAQ. The CDR3 loop spans 16 amino acids.

This clonotype occurred a few times. The chain couples TRBV10-3 to TRBJ2-2, with 9 bases lining up with TRBD1. This CDR3 has 14 amino acids. The germline V gene has CDR1 ENHRY and CDR2 SYGVKD. With 11 bases clipped from V and 4 bases from J, the junction kept 8 bases outside the gene matches. CDR3 loop: CASRLTGGTGELFF. CDR3 sequence (DNA): TGTGCCTCAAGGTTGACAGGGGGCACCGGGGAGCTGTTTTTT.

This clonotype came up many times. The chain combines TRBV20-1 with TRBJ1-4, with D hard to call. The ends were cut back, 3 bases at V and 8 bases at J, with 10 bases in the middle. CDR1 is DFQATT, CDR2 SNEGSKA, per germline (reference sequence). The CDR3 contains 12 residues. The DNA of the CDR3 is TGCAGTGCTAGCCTAAGAGGGGAAAAACTGTTTTTT. Its translation: CSASLRGEKLFF.

The genes are TRBV20-1 and TRBJ2-3; 7 bases are a match to TRBD1. The CDR3 extends over 14 amino acids. Trimming removed 3 bases from V and 2 bases from J; junction bases left unmatched: 5. Germline CDR1 and CDR2: DFQATT and SNEGSKA (reference sequence). The CDR3 sequence: CSARTGYNTDTQYF. Written as DNA, the CDR3 is TGCAGTGCTAGGACAGGGTACAACACAGATACGCAGTATTTT.

This clonotype was counted ten times or more. CDR3 sequence reads: CASSDGLAGNKFF. CDR3 nucleotide sequence: TGTGCCAGCAGTGACGGACTAGCGGGGAATAAATTCTTC. J is TRBJ2-1 and V is TRBV6-4, with TRBD2 matching over 12 bases. Losses at the gene ends were 2 bases for V and 16 bases for J; bases not matched to a gene: 6. Germline V CDR1 and CDR2: MRHNA, SNTAGT. CDR3 size: 13 residues.

The rearrangement links TRBV30 to TRBJ1-3, with D possibly TRBD1 on 5 matching bases. V lost 3 bases, J lost 3 bases, and 12 bases lay in between. The CDR3 covers 14 residues. In germline, CDR1 is GTSNPN, CDR2 SVGIG (reference sequence). The CDR3 coding sequence is TGTGCCTGGAGCCCCGCGGGGGGTGGAAACACCATATATTTT. Encoded protein: CAWSPAGGGNTIYF.

This clonotype appeared a few times. A read error is likely, as this CDR3 ends without the conserved phenylalanine or tryptophan. The rearrangement joins TRBV20-1 to TRBJ2-5; D not certain. The CDR3 contains 13 residues. Trimming stripped 8 bases from V and 1 base from J, with 14 bases between. Germline V gene data show CDR1 as DFQATT and CDR2 as SNEGSKA (reference sequence). In DNA form, the CDR3 reads TGCAGTTCCCGTGGGATCCTCCAAGAGACCCAGTACTCC. Translated, it gives CSSRGILQETQYS.

V usage is TRBV7-8 and J usage is TRBJ2-2; the D gene is possibly TRBD1 (6 bases). The CDR3 extends over 16 amino acids. CDR1 is SGHVS and CDR2 is FQNEAQ in the germline V gene. V was clipped by 4 bases and J by 6 bases, with 18 bases between them. CDR3 sequence: CASSYNRVIRAGELFF. CDR3 sequence (DNA): TGTGCCAGCAGCTACAACAGGGTGATCAGGGCCGGGGAGCTGTTTTTT.

This clonotype appeared many times. The chain couples TRBV12-3 or TRBV12-4 to TRBJ2-1; no clear D gene. Trimming took 3 bases from V and 8 from J, leaving 5 bases between them. The length of the CDR3 is 11 residues. The CDR3 bases are TGTGCCAGCAGTTTTTCGGATGAGCAGTTCTTC. Encoded protein: CASSFSDEQFF.

A few counts support this clonotype. This rearrangement joins TRBV7-2 to TRBJ2-4, with TRBD2 matching 7 bases. The J segment lost 0 bases and the V segment lost 3 bases, leaving 5 bases of the junction unmatched. CDR3 length: 16 residues. CDR1 SGHTA and CDR2 FQGNSA come from the germline V gene. The CDR3 nucleotides are TGTGCCAGCAGCTTGGGACTAACAAAAGCCAAAAACATTCAGTACTTC. Its protein is CASSLGLTKAKNIQYF.